The rows below give T cell receptor beta chains drawn from one sample of a study of control samples from healthy donors and cancer patients. TCRdb keeps only in-frame clones here, not all; method: immunoSEQ multiplex PCR. The table includes just over 6,500 clones, more than 70% detected once. What was sequenced was formalin-fixed, paraffin-embedded tissue. These receptors came from a male donor with melanoma. The CDR3 runs from the conserved cysteine through the conserved F or W. D genes are given only for firm matches. The size of a clone is reported for some rows only, either as once, few or many, or as a class for expanded clones.

D: -; size: -; V: TRBV5-6; J: TRBJ2-1; DNA: TGTGCCAGCAGCCGGGATCAGGGGAAGGAGCAGTTCTTC; CDR3: CASSRDQGKEQFF
D: -; size: -; V: TRBV10-2; J: TRBJ1-3; DNA: TGCGCCAGCAGTGACGGAGGGTTAGGGTCTGGAAACACCATATATTTT; CDR3: CASSDGGLGSGNTIYF
D: -; size: -; V: TRBV7-9; J: TRBJ1-4; DNA: TGTGCCAGCAGCTTAGCTTCGGCAGGGTCCGAAAAACTGTTTTTT; CDR3: CASSLASAGSEKLFF
D: -; size: few; V: TRBV19; J: TRBJ1-2; DNA: TGTGCCAGTAGACAAGATGGCTACACCTTC; CDR3: CASRQDGYTF
D: -; size: -; V: TRBV4-1; J: TRBJ2-3; DNA: TGCGCCAGCAGCCAAGACCGAGAGCTACCTAAGTTTACGCAGTATTTT; CDR3: CASSQDRELPKFTQYF
D: TRBD2; size: -; V: TRBV3-1/TRBV3-2; J: TRBJ2-1; DNA: TGTGCCAGCAGCCAAGTCCCGGGACTAGATCTCTACAATGAGCAGTTCTTC; CDR3: CASSQVPGLDLYNEQFF
D: -; size: few; V: TRBV7-2; J: TRBJ1-6; DNA: TGTGCCAGCAGCCGCGCGGCGACAGAGTATAATTCACCCCTCCACTTT; CDR3: CASSRAATEYNSPLHF
D: TRBD1; size: -; V: TRBV10-1; J: TRBJ1-2; DNA: TGCGCCAGCAGTCCCGGGACAGGGCACTATGGCTACACCTTC; CDR3: CASSPGTGHYGYTF
D: -; size: -; V: TRBV5-6; J: TRBJ1-5; DNA: TGTGCCAGCAGCTTGGCCGCAGGCCTGTTTAGGCCCCAGCATTTT; CDR3: CASSLAAGLFRPQHF
D: -; size: -; V: TRBV7-2; J: TRBJ1-5; DNA: TGTGCCAGCAGCTTAGAAAGATATCAGCCCCAGCATTTT; CDR3: CASSLERYQPQHF
D: TRBD2; size: once; V: TRBV2; J: TRBJ2-2; DNA: TGTGCCAGCAGAAGACTAGCGGGGAGGAACACCGGGGAGCTGTTTTTT; CDR3: CASRRLAGRNTGELFF
D: -; size: -; V: TRBV29-1; J: TRBJ1-2; DNA: TGCAGCGTTGATGCGGGAACCCATGGCTACACCTTC; CDR3: CSVDAGTHGYTF
D: TRBD1; size: few; V: TRBV29-1; J: TRBJ1-1; DNA: TGCAGCGCTCACTCGGGACAGGGGGCATCTGAAGCTTTCTTT; CDR3: CSAHSGQGASEAFF
D: TRBD1; size: -; V: TRBV5-1; J: TRBJ2-1; DNA: TGCGCCAGCAGGGCGGACAGGGGCTTCTACAATGAGCAGTTCTTC; CDR3: CASRADRGFYNEQFF
D: -; size: -; V: TRBV6-1; J: TRBJ1-2; DNA: TGTGCCAGCAGTGAAAGGGACGTCGGATTCACCACCCAGGGCTACACCTTC; CDR3: CASSERDVGFTTQGYTF
D: -; size: -; V: TRBV27; J: TRBJ2-1; DNA: TGTGCCAGCAGTCCCGGTACGGGGGTCAATGAGCAGTTCTTC; CDR3: CASSPGTGVNEQFF
D: -; size: -; V: TRBV29-1; J: TRBJ1-2; DNA: TGCAGCGTTGAGTTTCAGGGGTGGGGGGATGGCTACACCTTC; CDR3: CSVEFQGWGDGYTF
D: TRBD1; size: few; V: TRBV29-1; J: TRBJ2-7; DNA: TGCAGCGTTGAGGGACAGGGGGCCTACGAGCAGTACTTC; CDR3: CSVEGQGAYEQYF
D: -; size: -; V: TRBV5-1; J: TRBJ1-1; DNA: TGCGCCAGCAGTCCCCAGGAAGACACTGAAGCTTTCTTT; CDR3: CASSPQEDTEAFF
D: -; size: -; V: TRBV19; J: TRBJ2-7; DNA: TGTGCCAGTAGTATAGATCTGGGGGCAATCTACGAGCAGTACTTC; CDR3: CASSIDLGAIYEQYF
D: TRBD2; size: few; V: TRBV7-9; J: TRBJ2-5; DNA: TGTGCCAGCATGAGTAGCGGGGGGGCCAGGGAGACCCAGTACTTC; CDR3: CASMSSGGARETQYF
D: -; size: few; V: TRBV27; J: TRBJ2-3; DNA: TGTGCCAGCGGGGGAGGCAGCACAGATACGCAGTATTTT; CDR3: CASGGGSTDTQYF
D: -; size: -; V: TRBV4-1; J: TRBJ1-1; DNA: TGCGCCAGCAGCCAAGATTGGGGGGCCAACACTGAAGCTTTCTTT; CDR3: CASSQDWGANTEAFF
D: TRBD1; size: large; V: TRBV4-2; J: TRBJ1-3; DNA: TGTGCCAGCAGCTCTATCCGGGACAGTGAAGGAAACACCATATATTTT; CDR3: CASSSIRDSEGNTIYF
D: -; size: few; V: TRBV6-2/TRBV6-3; J: TRBJ2-2; DNA: TGTGCCAGCAGTTACTCGCTCCTCAACACCGGGGAGCTGTTTTTT; CDR3: CASSYSLLNTGELFF
D: -; size: -; V: TRBV5-1; J: TRBJ2-5; DNA: TGCGCCAGCAGCAAGACCTCGGAGGGATCCCAAGAGACCCAGTACTTC; CDR3: CASSKTSEGSQETQYF
D: -; size: once; V: TRBV29-1; J: TRBJ1-2; DNA: TGCAGCGTTGCGGCCGAGAACTATGGCTACACCTTC; CDR3: CSVAAENYGYTF
D: -; size: -; V: TRBV10-2; J: TRBJ2-5; DNA: TGCGCCAGCAGTTCCGCGGAGACCCAGTACTTC; CDR3: CASSSAETQYF
D: -; size: -; V: TRBV6-2/TRBV6-3; J: TRBJ1-4; DNA: TGTGCCAGCAGTTACCTGGACCCCGATGAAAAACTGTTTTTT; CDR3: CASSYLDPDEKLFF
D: -; size: -; V: TRBV5-6; J: TRBJ1-2; DNA: TGTGCCAGCAGCTTGGAAGGACAGTCCTATGGCTACACCTTC; CDR3: CASSLEGQSYGYTF
D: -; size: -; V: TRBV9; J: TRBJ1-1; DNA: TGTGCCAGCAGCGTAGCGTCCAGGAGTGAAGCTTTCTTT; CDR3: CASSVASRSEAFF